The 19 T cell receptor beta chains given below trace back to one sample, sequenced in a study of TIL therapy for anti-PD-1-resistant metastatic lung cancer. The immunoSEQ assay was v3. Sequencing was performed with immunoSEQ multiplex PCR; in TCRdb, only in-frame clones are kept and a portion is missing. Of under 55,000 clones in the sample, 70% to 85% were seen once. As to time point: pre-treatment sample, taken before nivolumab and TIL therapy. The material was blood, obtained at baseline. The receptors come from a woman aged 30-79 years with non-small cell lung cancer.

The J gene is TRBJ1-6, the V gene TRBV2; 7 bases agree with TRBD1. V lost 8 bases to trimming and J lost 0 bases; unmatched junction nucleotides: 19. Germline CDR1 reads SNHLY; CDR2 reads FYNNEI. This CDR3 contains 20 residues. The chain's CDR3 is CASRPTGQGGRSSYNSPLHF. Written as DNA, the CDR3 is TGTGCCAGCCGACCTACGGGGCAGGGGGGTAGGAGCTCCTATAATTCACCCCTCCACTTT.

Only one count was recorded for this clone. The chain carries TRBV5-1 and TRBJ2-7, with D perhaps being TRBD1 or TRBD2 (5 bases each). V was cut by 2 bases and J by 7 bases, with 13 bases left in between. The germline V gene encodes CDR1 SGHRS and CDR2 YFSETQ. CDR3 length: 13 amino acids. The CDR3 protein is CASSFEGPREQYF. CDR3 coding DNA: TGCGCCAGCAGCTTCGAGGGACCGAGGGAGCAGTACTTC.

This chain links TRBV5-1 with TRBJ2-3, with 7 bases lining up with TRBD2. Germline values: CDR1 SGHRS, CDR2 YFSETQ. The ends lost 4 bases at V and 0 bases at J; junction bases unmatched: 8. The CDR3 totals 16 residues. In DNA, the CDR3 is TGCGCCAGCAGCCTGGGAGTGCGGGGGAGCACAGATACGCAGTATTTT. This codes for CASSLGVRGSTDTQYF.

V and J are TRBV6-8 and TRBJ1-6; D possibly corresponds to TRBD1 (5 bases). This CDR3 comprises 18 residues. V was shortened by 11 bases and J by 2 bases, with 25 bases between the two germline ends. The germline V gene encodes CDR1 MNHGY and CDR2 SAAAGT. CDR3: CALVSAGTTVTYNSPLHF. Written as DNA, the CDR3 is TGTGCCTTAGTCTCGGCAGGGACCACCGTAACCTATAATTCACCCCTCCACTTT.

The chain is built from TRBV18 and TRBJ1-2; 7 positions agree with TRBD1. J was trimmed by 8 bases and V by 4 bases; bases with no gene match: 13. Germline V gives CDR1 KGHSH, CDR2 LQKENI. This CDR3 is built from 15 residues. The CDR3 sequence: CASSLRQGPPEGYTF. For the CDR3, the DNA is TGTGCCAGCTCACTTAGACAGGGCCCCCCGGAGGGCTACACCTTC.

CDR3 loop: CASGPRGCGKEKLFF. The CDR3 DNA reads as TGTGCTAGTGGTCCCAGGGGGTGCGGTAAAGAAAAACTGTTTTTT. This chain uses TRBV12-5 with TRBJ1-4; 7 bases align to TRBD1. Germline assignment: CDR1 LGHNT and CDR2 FRNRAP. The V gene end was trimmed by 5 bases and the J gene end by 8 bases; junction bases not matched to a gene: 11. The CDR3 consists of 15 residues.

V gene TRBV10-3 combines with J gene TRBJ1-1, with TRBD1 identical over 8 bases. V lost 10 bases and J lost 0; bases outside the gene matches: 7. This CDR3 region has 14 residues. Germline V lookup: CDR1 ENHRY, CDR2 SYGVKD. Here the CDR3 reads CATRQGPVNTEAFF. In DNA form, the CDR3 reads TGTGCCACACGACAGGGGCCTGTGAACACTGAAGCTTTCTTT.

The V and J genes are TRBV4-2 and TRBJ2-5; the match to TRBD1 covers 7 bases. Germline CDR1 LGHNA, CDR2 YNFKEQ. V shed 4 bases and J 0 bases; nucleotides not matched to a gene: 5. This CDR3 has 15 amino acids. CDR3 sequence reads: CASSRTGGNQETQYF. Here the CDR3 DNA reads TGTGCCAGCAGCCGGACAGGCGGAAACCAAGAGACCCAGTACTTC.

This sequence joins TRBV13 and TRBJ2-7; D unclear. This CDR3 contains 12 residues. V lost 4 bases and J 6 bases, leaving 10 bases between the germline ends. Germline V lookup: CDR1 PRHDT, CDR2 FYEKMQ (reference sequence). CDR3 in amino acids: CASSSGRGEQYF. CDR3 sequence (DNA): TGTGCCAGCAGCTCTGGCCGCGGCGAGCAGTACTTC.

This sequence joins TRBV19 and TRBJ1-1; 9 bases align to TRBD1. Germline values: CDR1 LNHDA, CDR2 SQIVND (reference sequence). The CDR3 loop spans 15 amino acids. With 5 bases clipped from V and 2 bases from J, the junction kept 6 bases outside the gene matches. CDR3 bases: TGTGCCAGTAGTCCCTCGACAGGGGGTAACACTGAAGCTTTCTTT. Its translation: CASSPSTGGNTEAFF.

This chain links TRBV5-4 with TRBJ2-4; D is possibly TRBD1 or TRBD2 (5 bases each). The CDR3 is 13 amino acids. The V gene lost 4 bases and the J gene lost 5 bases, with 10 bases spanning the gap. Germline V gene lookup returns CDR1 SGHNT and CDR2 YYREEE (reference sequence). The CDR3 spells CASSPGTENIQYF. DNA of the CDR3: TGTGCCAGCAGCCCGGGGACGGAAAACATTCAGTACTTC.

The chain couples TRBV19 to TRBJ1-5; no clear D. Trimming pared 11 bases from V and 0 bases from J, leaving 14 bases between. The CDR3 contains 14 residues. The V gene's germline CDR1 is LNHDA and CDR2 SQIVND (reference sequence). The DNA for the CDR3 is TGTGCCGCCAACCCCGATAATAGCAATCAGCCCCAGCATTTT. It is translated as CAANPDNSNQPQHF.

This clone was recorded a few times. The chain has TRBV20-1 and TRBJ2-5; D gene ambiguous. CDR1 DFQATT and CDR2 SNEGSKA come from the germline V gene (reference sequence). V lost 3 bases to trimming and J lost 5 bases, with 7 bases between them. The CDR3 is 11 amino acids. The CDR3 nucleotides read TGCAGTGCTAGCCCGGCGGAGACCCAGTACTTC. It codes for CSASPAETQYF.

This rearrangement joins TRBV4-1 to TRBJ2-7, with TRBD2 matching over 13 bases. Germline CDR1 and CDR2: MGHRA and YSYEKL. This CDR3 comprises 18 residues. V was clipped by 4 bases and J by 6 bases; unmatched bases: 15. The CDR3 loop is CASSLLPGLAGSLGEQYF. The CDR3 DNA sequence: TGCGCCAGCAGCCTCCTCCCGGGACTAGCGGGATCCCTGGGCGAGCAGTACTTC.

The chain employs TRBV30 and TRBJ1-1; D might be TRBD1 (5 bases). This CDR3 spans 13 amino acids. V was clipped by 3 bases and J by 1 base, with 9 bases between them. Looked up from germline, CDR1 is GTSNPN and CDR2 is SVGIG (reference sequence). DNA for the CDR3: TGTGCCTGGAGGAGGGGTCAGAACACTGAAGCTTTCTTT. Its protein product is CAWRRGQNTEAFF.

This chain connects TRBV28 to TRBJ2-1, with D possibly TRBD1 on 5 matching bases. The V and J ends lost 2 bases and 0 bases respectively, with 14 bases between them. The V gene's germline CDR1 is MDHEN and CDR2 SYDVKM. There are 17 residues in the CDR3. The CDR3 loop is CASSLLIRGLSYNEQFF. CDR3 DNA: TGTGCCAGCAGTTTACTGATTAGGGGCCTCTCCTACAATGAGCAGTTCTTC. Full variable domain (remainder filled in from reference TRBV28 and TRBJ2-1): DVKVTQSSRYLVKRTGEKVFLECVQDMDHENMFWYRQDPGLGLRLIYFSYDVKMKEKGDIPEGYSVSREKKERFSLILESASTNQTSMYLCASSLLIRGLSYNEQFFGPGTRLTVL.

CDR3 protein: CASSELGFSNGYTF. For the CDR3, the DNA is TGTGCCAGCAGTGAATTGGGCTTTTCAAATGGCTACACCTTC. This chain connects TRBV2 to TRBJ1-2; D remains unclear. Trimming took off 2 bases at V and 6 bases at J, with 13 bases between the two ends. This CDR3 is 14 amino acids long. Germline V gives CDR1 SNHLY, CDR2 FYNNEI.

V usage is TRBV15 and J usage is TRBJ2-4; D remains unclear. The CDR3 has 17 residues. With 0 bases removed from V and 0 bases from J, the gap between germline ends came to 12 bases. Germline V gene data show CDR1 as LNHNV and CDR2 as YYDKDF (reference sequence). The CDR3 protein is CATSRESAGQAKNIQYF. For the CDR3, the DNA is TGTGCCACCAGCAGAGAATCGGCAGGTCAAGCCAAAAACATTCAGTACTTC.

The chain has TRBV11-2 and TRBJ2-3; a possible D gene is TRBD2 (7 bases). CDR1 and CDR2 (germline): SGHAT, FQNNGV. V lost 3 bases to trimming and J lost 2 bases, with 9 bases between them. The CDR3 runs to 14 residues. CDR3 nucleotide sequence: TGTGCCAGCAGCTTGGGGGGGCCCACAGATACGCAGTATTTT. This gives the protein CASSLGGPTDTQYF.